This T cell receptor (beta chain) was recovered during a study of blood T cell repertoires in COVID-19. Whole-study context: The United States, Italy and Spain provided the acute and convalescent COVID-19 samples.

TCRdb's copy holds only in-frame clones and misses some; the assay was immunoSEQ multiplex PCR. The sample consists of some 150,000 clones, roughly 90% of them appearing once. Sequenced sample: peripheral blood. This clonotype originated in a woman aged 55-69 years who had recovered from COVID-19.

For the CDR3, the DNA is TGTGCCAGCGGGGGACAGTTGAACACTGAAGCTTTCTTT. Encoded protein: CASGGQLNTEAFF. The chain links TRBV19 to TRBJ1-1; the match to TRBD1 covers 7 bases. The germline CDR1 and CDR2 sequences are LNHDA and SQIVND (reference sequence). This CDR3 has 13 residues. V was clipped by 9 bases and J by 0 bases; unmatched bases: 4. Full variable domain (remainder filled in from reference TRBV19 and TRBJ1-1): DGGITQSPKYLFRKEGQNVTLSCEQNLNHDAMYWYRQDPGQGLRLIYYSQIVNDFQKGDIAEGYSVSREKKESFPLTVTSAQKNPTAFYLCASGGQLNTEAFFGQGTRLTVV.